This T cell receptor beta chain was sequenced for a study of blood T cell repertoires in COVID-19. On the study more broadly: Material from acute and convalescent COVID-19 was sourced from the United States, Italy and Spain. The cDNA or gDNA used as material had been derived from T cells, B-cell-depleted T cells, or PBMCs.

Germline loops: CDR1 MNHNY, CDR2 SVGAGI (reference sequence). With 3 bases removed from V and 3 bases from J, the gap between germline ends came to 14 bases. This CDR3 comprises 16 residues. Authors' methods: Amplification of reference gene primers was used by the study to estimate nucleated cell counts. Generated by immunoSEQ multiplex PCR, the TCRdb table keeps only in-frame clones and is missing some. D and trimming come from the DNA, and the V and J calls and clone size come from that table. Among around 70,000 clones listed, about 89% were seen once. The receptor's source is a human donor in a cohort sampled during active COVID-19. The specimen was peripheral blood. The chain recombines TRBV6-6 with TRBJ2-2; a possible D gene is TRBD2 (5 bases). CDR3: CASSYGTGYDTGELFF. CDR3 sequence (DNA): TGTGCCAGCAGTTATGGAACGGGATATGACACCGGGGAGCTGTTTTTT.